The 3 T cell receptor beta chains presented below share a single source sample, sequenced in a study of OX40 agonist ivuxolimab in advanced cancers. Data came from immunoSEQ multiplex PCR; TCRdb stores just in-frame clones and leaves some out. Among around 99,000 clones listed, roughly 90% were seen once. The sequencing here drew on CD4+ or CD8+ T cells sorted from blood, taken in a trial of the OX40 agonist ivuxolimab. The receptors were sampled from an adult with an advanced solid tumor such as melanoma, head and neck, liver or kidney cancer.

The J gene is TRBJ2-7, the V gene TRBV5-4; tentatively, D is TRBD1 or TRBD2 (6 bases each). The CDR3 contains 14 residues. Germline V gene sequence: CDR1 SGHNT, CDR2 YYREEE (reference sequence). V lost 5 bases, J lost 6 bases, and 18 bases lay in between. The CDR3 region is CASSMDGGRGEQYF. The CDR3 nucleotides read TGTGCCAGCAGTATGGACGGGGGCAGGGGCGAGCAGTACTTC.

The V and J genes are TRBV5-4 and TRBJ2-5, with D tentatively TRBD1 or TRBD2 (5 bases each). The length of the CDR3 is 13 residues. Germline CDR1 and CDR2: SGHNT and YYREEE (reference sequence). The germline V and J ends were trimmed by 1 base and 5 bases, with 9 bases remaining between them. CDR3 sequence: CASSLKGTETQYF. The CDR3 nucleotides read TGTGCCAGCAGCTTGAAGGGGACGGAGACCCAGTACTTC.

This clone came up once. The gene calls are TRBV7-2 and TRBJ2-2; D is perhaps TRBD2 (5 bases). Trimming pared 2 bases from V and 1 base from J, leaving 8 bases between. The germline V gene encodes CDR1 SGHTA and CDR2 FQGNSA. The CDR3 loop spans 15 amino acids. CDR3 loop: CASSLKRGNTGELFF. DNA for the CDR3: TGTGCCAGCAGCTTAAAACGGGGGAACACCGGGGAGCTGTTTTTT.